This entry lists 19 T cell receptor beta chains sequenced from one sample in a study of T cell responses to AZD1222 COVID-19 vaccine. Measured with immunoSEQ multiplex PCR; TCRdb has only the in-frame clones, and not every one. The table includes about 150,000 clones, 90% detected once. The material sequenced was peripheral blood, taken on day 0 of AZD1222 vaccination. The source of these receptors is an adult in good health.

V is TRBV28 and J is TRBJ1-1, with D possibly being TRBD1 (5 bases). The CDR3 length is 15 residues. V was shortened by 4 bases and J by 4 bases, with 16 bases between the two germline ends. Germline loops: CDR1 MDHEN, CDR2 SYDVKM. The DNA for the CDR3 is TGTGCCAGCAGTTGGTTAGGTGGGGGGATCACTGAAGCTTTCTTT. It encodes CASSWLGGGITEAFF.

The chain employs TRBV6-6 and TRBJ1-5; D is unresolved. Germline V gene sequence: CDR1 MNHNY, CDR2 SVGAGI (reference sequence). CDR3 length equals 16 residues. V gave up 0 bases and J gave up 4 bases, with 13 bases separating them. The CDR3 DNA reads TGTGCCAGCAGTTACTCGGCAACAGCTGGGAATCAGCCCCAGCATTTT. Its protein product is CASSYSATAGNQPQHF.

The chain joins TRBV27 to TRBJ2-3; D unclear. This CDR3 contains 13 residues. V lost 3 bases and J 0 bases, leaving 4 bases between the germline ends. Per germline, CDR1 MNHEY and CDR2 SMNVEV (reference sequence). In nucleotides, the CDR3 is TGTGCCAGCAGTTTTCTTAGCACAGATACGCAGTATTTT. This sequence encodes CASSFLSTDTQYF.

J is TRBJ1-1 and V is TRBV5-1, with 10 bases lining up with TRBD1. Germline trimming cut 4 bases from V and 6 bases from J; bases unmatched to any gene: 6. Germline assignment: CDR1 SGHRS and CDR2 YFSETQ. The CDR3 consists of 14 residues. CDR3 residues: CASSVPGTGAEAFF. In nucleotides, the CDR3 is TGCGCCAGCAGCGTGCCCGGGACAGGGGCTGAAGCTTTCTTT.

CDR3 nucleotides: TGCGCCAGCAGCTTGGGCGGGACGGGAAGGGCAGATACGCAGTATTTT. It specifies CASSLGGTGRADTQYF. V is TRBV5-1 and J is TRBJ2-3; D might be TRBD2 (6 bases). CDR1 is SGHRS, CDR2 YFSETQ, per germline. Trimming left V 0 bases short and J 4 bases short, with 15 bases between. This CDR3 has 16 amino acids.

The genes are TRBV5-4 and TRBJ2-5, with D unclear. The CDR3 loop spans 11 amino acids. Germline CDR1 is SGHNT and CDR2 is YYREEE (reference sequence). V was pared by 3 bases and J by 0 bases, with 0 bases between. CDR3 in DNA: TGTGCCAGCAGCTACCAAGAGACCCAGTACTTC. Encoded protein: CASSYQETQYF.

This chain joins TRBV5-8 and TRBJ2-3; 11 nucleotides line up with TRBD1. The CDR3 runs 14 residues. Germline V gene lookup returns CDR1 SGHTS and CDR2 YDEGEE. The ends lost 4 bases at V and 6 bases at J; junction bases unmatched: 4. The CDR3 DNA reads as TGTGCCAGCAGCCTGGACAGGGGGCTGGATACGCAGTATTTT. Protein: CASSLDRGLDTQYF.

The chain has TRBV28 and TRBJ2-7; D possibly corresponds to TRBD2 (5 bases). Germline values: CDR1 MDHEN, CDR2 SYDVKM. V lost 3 bases and J 2 bases, leaving 17 bases between the germline ends. The CDR3 covers 16 residues. CDR3 protein: CASSFGKASPTYEQYF. The CDR3 DNA reads as TGTGCCAGCAGTTTCGGGAAGGCCTCCCCAACCTACGAGCAGTACTTC.

The genes are TRBV24-1 and TRBJ2-1; 8 nucleotides align to TRBD1. After removal of 6 bases from V and 4 bases from J, the junction contained 7 bases not matched to a gene. The CDR3 sequence is 15 residues long. Looked up from germline, CDR1 is KGHDR and CDR2 is SFDVKD. Here the CDR3 reads CATSTPGQAYNEQFF. Here the CDR3 DNA reads TGTGCCACCAGTACACCGGGACAGGCATACAATGAGCAGTTCTTC.

V is TRBV19 and J is TRBJ2-7; TRBD1 agrees at 7 bases. The CDR3 totals 14 residues. The ends lost 2 bases at V and 6 bases at J; junction bases unmatched: 7. Germline V CDR1 and CDR2: LNHDA, SQIVND (reference sequence). CDR3 in amino acids: CASSISPDRSEQYF. The CDR3 bases are TGTGCCAGTAGTATATCTCCGGACAGGTCCGAGCAGTACTTC. Combining the CDR3 with reference TRBV19 and TRBJ2-7 gives the whole variable domain DGGITQSPKYLFRKEGQNVTLSCEQNLNHDAMYWYRQDPGQGLRLIYYSQIVNDFQKGDIAEGYSVSREKKESFPLTVTSAQKNPTAFYLCASSISPDRSEQYFGPGTRLTVT.

V gene TRBV5-6 combines with J gene TRBJ2-1; 7 bases match TRBD2. This CDR3 is built from 14 residues. With 7 bases clipped from V and 9 bases from J, the junction kept 13 bases outside the gene matches. Germline CDR1 and CDR2: SGHDT and YYEEEE. The CDR3 nucleotides are TGTGCCAGCTTTTTGACAAGCGAGCGGGGTGAGCAGTTCTTC. This sequence encodes CASFLTSERGEQFF.

Written as DNA, the CDR3 is TGTGCCAGCAGTTTCCCCGATGAGCGGACAGAAGGCTACACCTTC. Translation: CASSFPDERTEGYTF. This rearrangement joins TRBV28 to TRBJ1-2; tentative D call: TRBD1 (6 bases). The CDR3 contains 15 residues. V lost 3 bases to trimming and J lost 8 bases, with 19 bases between them. Germline assignment: CDR1 MDHEN and CDR2 SYDVKM.

The J gene is TRBJ1-3, the V gene TRBV5-5, with no clear D. The germline V gene encodes CDR1 SGHKS and CDR2 YYEKEE (reference sequence). The V and J ends lost 3 bases and 6 bases respectively, with 19 bases between them. The CDR3 runs 16 residues. The CDR3 DNA follows: TGTGCCAGCAGCTACCGGGCCACGTTTTCAGAAAACACCATATATTTT. Protein product: CASSYRATFSENTIYF.

The chain employs TRBV5-1 and TRBJ1-2, with TRBD1 matching over 7 bases. Germline V lookup: CDR1 SGHRS, CDR2 YFSETQ. The CDR3 length is 13 residues. Trimming cost V 2 bases and J 4 bases; bases outside gene matches: 2. CDR3: CASSLGTAYGYTF. In DNA form, the CDR3 reads TGCGCCAGCAGCTTAGGGACAGCCTATGGCTACACCTTC.

The rearrangement uses TRBV13 and TRBJ2-1; 9 bases line up with TRBD1. Germline loops: CDR1 PRHDT, CDR2 FYEKMQ (reference sequence). V lost 1 base to trimming and J lost 12 bases; unmatched junction nucleotides: 19. CDR3 size: 18 residues. CDR3 sequence reads: CASSLEAVGDRVPRGQFF. The CDR3 bases are TGTGCCAGCAGCTTAGAGGCGGTGGGGGACAGGGTTCCCAGGGGGCAGTTCTTC.

The chain recombines TRBV2 with TRBJ2-6; 11 bases align to TRBD2. The CDR3 extends over 19 amino acids. After removal of 4 bases from V and 0 bases from J, the junction contained 8 bases not matched to a gene. Germline loops: CDR1 SNHLY, CDR2 FYNNEI. CDR3 nucleotide sequence: TGTGCCAGCAGTGTGTCGACTAGCGGGGCGAGCTCTGGGGCCAACGTCCTGACTTTC. Translating gives CASSVSTSGASSGANVLTF.

In its sample, this clone was seen once. The chain carries TRBV9 and TRBJ1-1; D ambiguous. Germline values: CDR1 SGDLS, CDR2 YYNGEE. V gave up 4 bases and J gave up 0 bases, with 22 bases separating them. CDR3 size: 18 residues. CDR3 in DNA: TGTGCCAGCAGCCCGGTAATCCCTGGAAGAATTCTGAACACTGAAGCTTTCTTT. Translation: CASSPVIPGRILNTEAFF.

CDR3 sequence: CASSVPGLAIGDTQYF. In nucleotides, the CDR3 is TGCGCCAGCAGCGTTCCGGGACTAGCAATTGGAGATACGCAGTATTTT. The chain uses TRBV10-2 and TRBJ2-3, with TRBD2 matching over 9 bases. Per germline, CDR1 WSHSY and CDR2 SAAADI. Unmatched junction bases numbered 12, after V lost 6 bases and J lost 5 bases. This CDR3 is 16 amino acids long.

The chain recombines TRBV12-3 or TRBV12-4 with TRBJ1-5; 7 nucleotides match TRBD1. V lost 2 bases, J lost 7 bases, and 2 bases stayed unmatched. The CDR3 runs 13 residues. CDR3 loop: CASSLQQGQPQHF. The CDR3 DNA is TGTGCCAGCAGTTTACAACAGGGGCAGCCCCAGCATTTT.